The clone carrying this T cell receptor beta chain showed up many times. Its antigen remains unidentified. Donor samples were obtained from healthy Caucasian individuals from Russia, aged about 6 to 95. The record originates from a study of blood T cells in healthy people across ages. The length of the CDR3 is 16 residues. V lost 4 bases and J lost 4; bases outside the gene matches: 9. Germline CDR1 and CDR2: SGHRS and YFSETQ. Study conclusions and caveats: Using unsorted PBMCs precluded a conclusive naive versus antigen-experienced comparison. Diversity estimated from one million T cells was considered an underestimate.

Then a second PCR, running roughly 7 to 11 cycles, was carried out with a sample-barcoded 5' primer and a J-beta primer mix. TCRdb reprocessed the 5' RACE reads via MiXCR and lists one record per CDR3 protein. The sample has 630,000 or so distinct CDR3 sequences; approximately 30% are singletons. Material for sequencing was blood. This TCR derives from a woman aged 80 or older in good health. The chain is built from TRBV5-1 and TRBJ2-1; 9 nucleotides match TRBD1. CDR3 residues: CASSEGPGQGYNEQFF. The CDR3 coding sequence is TGCGCCAGCAGCGAGGGCCCCGGACAGGGGTACAATGAGCAGTTCTTC.